This T cell receptor (beta chain) was sequenced for a study of monozygotic twins with inflammatory bowel disease. For this clonotype: The antigen is unknown.

UMIs that included a 6-nucleotide sample barcode were added by template switching, which took place during cDNA synthesis. From the 5' RACE reads, TCRdb lists one entry per CDR3 protein and no DNA. This specimen shows approximately 400,000 distinct CDR3 sequences; the ten leading clones hold around 2.6%. The CDR3 length is 14 residues. The V gene's germline CDR1 is LGHNA and CDR2 YNFKEQ. Study results and caveats: Among IBD patients, fewer clonotypes were shared with others than among healthy twins, especially with disease activity.

The source material was blood. The receptor was isolated from a human donor with ulcerative colitis or Crohn's disease, or a healthy co-twin of an affected twin (not recorded which). V is TRBV4-2 and J is TRBJ1-6; the TCRdb D gene call, TRBD1, has no DNA to confirm it. CDR3 protein: CASSQWQGHSPLHF.